Detailed here is one T cell receptor (beta chain). What it recognizes is unknown. The data stem from a study of tumor and adjacent non-tumor tissue in lung cancer. About the research overall: Aged roughly 31 to 80 years, patients included nine to eleven men and a few women with stage I to III disease.

The V gene's germline CDR1 is SQVTM and CDR2 ANQGSEA. The CDR3 spans 13 residues. RNA was extracted from bulk tissue without any cell sorting. Findings and caveats of the study: Tumor tissue had significantly higher TCR diversity than normal lung.

The library came from three nested PCR rounds adapted from ARM-PCR protocols. TCRdb fed the multiplex PCR reads into MiXCR, producing one record per CDR3 protein. The data hold about 66,000 distinct CDR3 sequences, with roughly 73% observed a single time. Sequenced input: lung tumor tissue. The V and J genes are TRBV29-1 and TRBJ2-5; D gene uncertain. This TCR came from a man aged 60-69 years with non-small cell lung cancer. This chain's CDR3 is CRVRPSRIETQYF. The CDR3 bases are TGCAGAGTTAGGCCCTCAAGAATCGAGACCCAGTACTTC.